These 28 T cell receptor beta chains were sequenced from one sample in a study of CD8 T cells in ankylosing spondylitis. Study-wide results and caveats: Blood of patients with ankylosing spondylitis appeared to be characterized by a TCR beta motif of several highly homologous variants.

TCRdb recomputed calls from the 5' RACE reads with MiXCR, one row per CDR3 protein. The table lists approximately 500,000 distinct CDR3 sequences, 12% of them singletons. The antigens these receptors bind are not known. The sample comprised blood, either unsorted or a sorted T cell fraction (not recorded which). Receptors originate from a male donor with ankylosing spondylitis.

This clonotype showed up many times. V gene TRBV7-2 combines with J gene TRBJ2-5; TRBD2 might be the D (5 bases). This CDR3 has 12 amino acids. V was cut by 8 bases and J by 5 bases, with 12 bases left in between. Germline V gene sequence: CDR1 SGHTA, CDR2 FQGNSA. CDR3 sequence reads: CASAGLLETQYF. The CDR3 nucleotides are TGTGCCAGCGCCGGACTTCTGGAGACCCAGTACTTC.

This chain joins TRBV20-1 and TRBJ2-3, with D possibly being TRBD1 or TRBD2 (6 bases each). The CDR3 consists of 15 residues. Germline V gives CDR1 DFQATT, CDR2 SNEGSKA (reference sequence). V gave up 3 bases and J gave up 0 bases, with 13 bases separating them. The DNA of the CDR3 is TGCAGTGCTAGGGAGGGGACACCGAGCACAGATACGCAGTATTTT. Amino acid sequence: CSAREGTPSTDTQYF.

CDR3 residues: CASSPGLITEAFF. CDR3 sequence (DNA): TGTGCCAGCAGCCCTGGACTAATCACTGAAGCTTTCTTT. The chain links TRBV7-2 to TRBJ1-1, with D unresolved. Trimming pared 5 bases from V and 4 bases from J, leaving 11 bases between. Germline V gene lookup returns CDR1 SGHTA and CDR2 FQGNSA. This CDR3 spans 13 amino acids. The variable domain in full, with the rest retrieved from reference TRBV7-2 and TRBJ1-1, is GAGVSQSPSNKVTEKGKDVELRCDPISGHTALYWYRQSLGQGLEFLIYFQGNSAPDKSGLPSDRFSAERTGGSVSTLTIQRTQQEDSAVYLCASSPGLITEAFFGQGTRLTVV.

The V call is TRBV7-9, the J call TRBJ2-3; TRBD2 agrees at 9 bases. With V trimmed by 5 bases and J by 6 bases, 9 bases remained unmatched. Per germline, CDR1 SEHNR and CDR2 FQNEAQ (reference sequence). CDR3 size: 15 residues. The CDR3 reads CASSPRLAARDTQYF. CDR3 sequence (DNA): TGTGCCAGCAGCCCCAGACTAGCGGCCCGGGATACGCAGTATTTT.

The chain is built from TRBV7-2 and TRBJ2-3; 9 bases map to TRBD2. The CDR3 totals 16 residues. J gave up 14 bases and V 5 bases, and 20 bases lay outside the gene matches. Germline CDR1 reads SGHTA; CDR2 reads FQGNSA. As DNA, the CDR3 is TGTGCCAGCAGCCCAAATCCATGGGAGATTGGACTAGCGCCGTATTTT. As protein: CASSPNPWEIGLAPYF.

This clonotype was seen a single time. V usage is TRBV20-1 and J usage is TRBJ2-3, with D hard to call. From germline, CDR1 is DFQATT and CDR2 SNEGSKA (reference sequence). This CDR3 region has 14 residues. Trimming pared 3 bases from V and 3 bases from J, leaving 13 bases between. The CDR3 DNA is TGCAGTGCTAGCAGACGAGAGTGGACAGATACGCAGTATTTT. Translating gives CSASRREWTDTQYF.

This clonotype was counted only a few times. The gene calls are TRBV3-1 and TRBJ1-1; D ambiguous. Trimming removed 4 bases at V and 3 bases at J, with 15 bases between. The germline V gene encodes CDR1 LGHDT and CDR2 YNNKEL (reference sequence). The CDR3 totals 15 residues. In DNA, the CDR3 is TGTGCCAGCAGCCGTATAACGAACAGTCACACTGAAGCTTTCTTT. Protein sequence: CASSRITNSHTEAFF. The whole variable domain, filled in from reference TRBV3-1 and TRBJ1-1, reads DTAVSQTPKYLVTQMGNDKSIKCEQNLGHDTMYWYKQDSKKFLKIMFSYNNKELIINETVPNRFSPKSPDKAHLNLHINSLELGDSAVYFCASSRITNSHTEAFFGQGTRLTVV.

This clonotype was picked up a small number of times. The gene calls are TRBV5-1 and TRBJ1-1, with TRBD1 as a possible D gene (5 bases). This CDR3 has 14 residues. Deletions cut 3 bases from V and 5 bases from J, with 14 bases between. Germline-derived CDR1 and CDR2 are SGHRS and YFSETQ. In nucleotides, the CDR3 is TGCGCCAGCAGCTCATTTTTCGAGGGGACTGAAGCTTTCTTT. Translated: CASSSFFEGTEAFF.

The CDR3 nucleotides are TGTGCCAGCAGCTTAGGCCAAACCCGGGTCAATGAGCAGTTCTTC. Its protein is CASSLGQTRVNEQFF. This rearrangement joins TRBV11-2 to TRBJ2-1, with D uncertain. Trimming pared 1 base from V and 6 bases from J, leaving 13 bases between. Germline V lookup: CDR1 SGHAT, CDR2 FQNNGV. The CDR3 is made up of 15 amino acids.

This clonotype was recorded at least ten times. J is TRBJ2-7 and V is TRBV7-2; 8 bases are shared with TRBD2. V lost 2 bases and J lost 0; bases outside the gene matches: 3. The CDR3 is made up of 15 amino acids. From germline, CDR1 is SGHTA and CDR2 FQGNSA. In DNA form, the CDR3 reads TGTGCCAGCAGCTTATATACTAGCGGCTCCTACGAGCAGTACTTC. Translated, it gives CASSLYTSGSYEQYF. Together with reference TRBV7-2 and TRBJ2-7, the CDR3 gives the full variable domain: GAGVSQSPSNKVTEKGKDVELRCDPISGHTALYWYRQSLGQGLEFLIYFQGNSAPDKSGLPSDRFSAERTGGSVSTLTIQRTQQEDSAVYLCASSLYTSGSYEQYFGPGTRLTVT.

This clonotype was observed a handful of times. The chain recombines TRBV6-2 or TRBV6-3 with TRBJ2-3, with 8 nucleotides matching TRBD2. This CDR3 has 18 amino acids. The trim removed 6 bases at V and 5 bases at J, leaving 19 bases unmatched. Germline CDR1 and CDR2: MNHEY and SVGEGT. CDR3 sequence reads: CASRTNPGTREVRDTQYF. The CDR3, as DNA: TGTGCCAGCAGAACAAACCCCGGGACTAGGGAAGTTAGAGATACGCAGTATTTT.

This clonotype has only a few counts. This chain connects TRBV18 to TRBJ2-4; TRBD1 aligns across 9 bases. Germline trimming cut 3 bases from V and 1 base from J; bases unmatched to any gene: 4. The germline CDR1 and CDR2 sequences are KGHSH and LQKENI. This CDR3 spans 16 amino acids. The CDR3 region is CASSPGTGLAKNIQYF. The CDR3 DNA follows: TGTGCCAGCTCACCCGGGACAGGGTTGGCCAAAAACATTCAGTACTTC.

The chain combines TRBV11-1 with TRBJ1-4, with 8 bases fitting TRBD1. The trim removed 5 bases at V and 6 bases at J, leaving 8 bases unmatched. The CDR3 spans 15 residues. The germline gives CDR1 SGHAT, CDR2 FQDESV (reference sequence). The CDR3 loop is CASSPSWGQDEKLFF. CDR3 nucleotides: TGTGCCAGCAGCCCATCTTGGGGACAGGATGAAAAACTGTTTTTT.

The chain joins TRBV7-9 to TRBJ2-3; D perhaps matches TRBD2 (5 bases). The CDR3 spans 15 residues. V was shortened by 1 base and J by 0 bases, with 8 bases between the two germline ends. CDR1 SEHNR and CDR2 FQNEAQ come from the germline V gene (reference sequence). The CDR3 DNA reads as TGTGCCAGCAGCTTAGGACTATTCAGCACAGATACGCAGTATTTT. Translated, it gives CASSLGLFSTDTQYF.

This chain joins TRBV12-3 or TRBV12-4 and TRBJ2-5; 7 positions agree with TRBD1. CDR3 length: 15 residues. Unmatched junction bases numbered 10, after V lost 4 bases and J lost 5 bases. The CDR3 is CASSSSAGGRETQYF. The CDR3 DNA is TGTGCCAGCAGTTCGTCCGCAGGGGGACGTGAGACCCAGTACTTC.

In this sample, this clonotype turned up a few times. The chain links TRBV15 to TRBJ2-2; 9 bases are shared with TRBD2. From germline, CDR1 is LNHNV and CDR2 YYDKDF (reference sequence). V was clipped by 3 bases and J by 4 bases; unmatched bases: 3. The CDR3 is made up of 15 amino acids. CDR3 sequence (DNA): TGTGCCACCAGCAGGGCGGGAGGGGCCACCGGGGAGCTGTTTTTT. This encodes CATSRAGGATGELFF.

This clonotype occurred a few times. The gene calls are TRBV3-1 and TRBJ1-1, with D unresolved. Trimming pared 2 bases from V and 3 bases from J, leaving 10 bases between. Per germline, CDR1 LGHDT and CDR2 YNNKEL (reference sequence). The CDR3 runs 14 residues. In nucleotides, the CDR3 is TGTGCCAGCAGCCAAACCCTCCCCGACACTGAAGCTTTCTTT. Amino acids: CASSQTLPDTEAFF. The full variable domain, rest sourced from reference TRBV3-1 and TRBJ1-1, is DTAVSQTPKYLVTQMGNDKSIKCEQNLGHDTMYWYKQDSKKFLKIMFSYNNKELIINETVPNRFSPKSPDKAHLNLHINSLELGDSAVYFCASSQTLPDTEAFFGQGTRLTVV.

This clonotype was seen only a few times. The chain links TRBV12-3 or TRBV12-4 to TRBJ2-2; maybe TRBD2 (6 bases). CDR3 size: 14 residues. The V gene lost 3 bases and the J gene lost 4 bases, with 9 bases spanning the gap. This CDR3 is CASSFHGGTGELFF. CDR3 sequence (DNA): TGTGCCAGCAGTTTTCACGGGGGCACCGGGGAGCTGTTTTTT.

V usage is TRBV29-1 and J usage is TRBJ1-2; 7 nucleotides agree with TRBD1. The germline gives CDR1 SQVTM, CDR2 ANQGSEA. The ends lost 6 bases at V and 8 bases at J; junction bases unmatched: 15. The length of the CDR3 is 14 residues. The CDR3 sequence: CSVRSSYRGGGYTF. DNA for the CDR3: TGCAGCGTCCGATCGTCGTACAGGGGCGGCGGCTACACCTTC. Variable domain in full (rest from reference TRBV29-1 and TRBJ1-2): SAVISQKPSRDICQRGTSLTIQCQVDSQVTMMFWYRQQPGQSLTLIATANQGSEATYESGFVIDKFPISRPNLTFSTLTVSNMSPEDSSIYLCSVRSSYRGGGYTFGSGTRLTVV.

This clonotype was observed a handful of times. The chain links TRBV11-1 to TRBJ2-5; maybe TRBD2 (6 bases). CDR1 SGHAT and CDR2 FQDESV come from the germline V gene (reference sequence). CDR3 size: 20 residues. Trimming cost V 5 bases and J 3 bases, with 31 bases left between them. The CDR3 loop reads CASSPKTRPFNSLGEETQYF. In DNA, the CDR3 is TGTGCCAGCAGCCCAAAGACTAGGCCCTTTAACTCCTTGGGGGAAGAGACCCAGTACTTC.

This chain joins TRBV7-9 and TRBJ1-6; D remains unclear. The CDR3 length is 15 residues. Germline assignment: CDR1 SEHNR and CDR2 FQNEAQ (reference sequence). V was shortened by 1 base and J by 5 bases, with 9 bases between the two germline ends. DNA for the CDR3: TGTGCCAGCAGCTTAGGGGCCCCGGATAATTCACCCCTCCACTTT. It specifies CASSLGAPDNSPLHF.

For the CDR3, the DNA is TGCAGTGCTAGAGCTCTCCGAGGATACACTGAAGCTTTCTTT. Residues: CSARALRGYTEAFF. This chain connects TRBV20-1 to TRBJ1-1; no reliable D call. The V end lost 1 base, the J end lost 3 bases, and 12 bases lay between the germline ends. Per the germline V gene, CDR1 is DFQATT and CDR2 is SNEGSKA (reference sequence). The CDR3 extends over 14 amino acids.

This clonotype occurred a few times. V usage is TRBV18 and J usage is TRBJ1-5; the D gene is possibly TRBD1 (6 bases). CDR3 length: 16 amino acids. V gave up 3 bases and J gave up 0 bases, with 12 bases separating them. Germline loops: CDR1 KGHSH, CDR2 LQKENI. The CDR3: CASSPARGLSNQPQHF. The CDR3, as DNA: TGTGCCAGCTCACCGGCCAGGGGCCTTAGCAATCAGCCCCAGCATTTT.

The genes are TRBV11-2 and TRBJ1-1; 7 bases are a match to TRBD1. Trimming took 5 bases from V and 5 from J; bases not matched to a gene: 8. The CDR3 totals 14 residues. Germline-derived CDR1 and CDR2 are SGHAT and FQNNGV. DNA for the CDR3: TGTGCCAGCAGCAAATCGACAGGGAGGACTGAAGCTTTCTTT. Its translation: CASSKSTGRTEAFF.

Notes on this clonotype: A much larger clone differs by one base, so this may be a read error. This chain links TRBV5-1 with TRBJ1-5; maybe TRBD1 (5 bases). V was pared by 1 base and J by 7 bases, with 9 bases between. Germline lookup yields CDR1 SGHRS and CDR2 YFSETQ. The CDR3 is 13 residues long. CDR3: CASSLMGDQPQHF. CDR3 coding DNA: TGCGCCAGCAGCTTGATGGGGGACCAGCCCCAGCATTTT.

This clonotype was seen a handful of times. V and J are TRBV4-1 and TRBJ1-5, with D uncertain. Per the germline V gene, CDR1 is MGHRA and CDR2 is YSYEKL. This CDR3 spans 14 amino acids. Trimming cost V 0 bases and J 4 bases, with 7 bases left between them. DNA for the CDR3: TGCGCCAGCAGCCAAGAAGCACGAAATCAGCCCCAGCATTTT. Translation gives CASSQEARNQPQHF.

This clonotype was detected ten times or more. CDR3 region: CASSQDYRVLFF. The CDR3 DNA follows: TGCGCCAGCAGCCAAGATTACAGGGTTCTGTTCTTC. J is TRBJ2-1 and V is TRBV4-1; D perhaps matches TRBD1 (6 bases). Germline assignment: CDR1 MGHRA and CDR2 YSYEKL. The CDR3 is 12 residues long. The V end was cut by 0 bases, the J end by 15 bases, with 12 bases between.

This clonotype was observed at least ten times. The chain recombines TRBV7-9 with TRBJ2-7, with D unresolved. With 1 base removed from V and 4 bases from J, the gap between germline ends came to 8 bases. The CDR3 extends over 13 amino acids. Looked up from germline, CDR1 is SEHNR and CDR2 is FQNEAQ (reference sequence). The CDR3 here is CASSLVQRYEQYF. The CDR3 bases are TGTGCCAGCAGCTTAGTACAGAGGTACGAGCAGTACTTC. Looking up the rest from reference TRBV7-9 and TRBJ2-7 gives the full variable domain: DTGVSQNPRHKITKRGQNVTFRCDPISEHNRLYWYRQTLGQGPEFLTYFQNEAQLEKSRLLSDRFSAERPKGSFSTLEIQRTEQGDSAMYLCASSLVQRYEQYFGPGTRLTVT.